The 6 T cell receptor beta chains given below trace back to one sample, sequenced in a study of blood T cell repertoires in COVID-19. Sequencing was performed with immunoSEQ multiplex PCR; in TCRdb, only in-frame clones are kept and a portion is missing. In the table there are 180,000 or so clones, roughly 86% of which are singletons. The material sequenced was peripheral blood. All receptors derive from a man aged 65-85 years with acute or convalescent COVID-19.

The chain is built from TRBV11-2 and TRBJ1-1; no firm D call. This CDR3 has 15 amino acids. The V and J ends lost 1 base and 3 bases respectively, with 12 bases between them. The germline V gene has CDR1 SGHAT and CDR2 FQNNGV. CDR3 in amino acids: CASSLAEGWDTEAFF. CDR3 nucleotides: TGTGCCAGCAGCTTAGCAGAGGGATGGGACACTGAAGCTTTCTTT.

The rearrangement uses TRBV10-3 and TRBJ1-2, with TRBD1 as a possible D gene (5 bases). This CDR3 comprises 15 residues. Germline V gene sequence: CDR1 ENHRY, CDR2 SYGVKD. Trimming stripped 0 bases from V and 3 bases from J, with 11 bases between. The CDR3 loop reads CAISESGRTYYGYTF. In DNA, the CDR3 is TGTGCCATCAGTGAGTCGGGCAGGACATACTATGGCTACACCTTC.

The rearrangement uses TRBV28 and TRBJ1-3, with TRBD1 as a possible D gene (5 bases). CDR1 and CDR2 from the germline V gene are MDHEN and SYDVKM. Trimming removed 6 bases from V and 3 bases from J, with 21 bases in between. The CDR3 sequence is 17 residues long. The CDR3, as DNA: TGTGCCAGCAGATCGCGCGGAGGGGCGAACTTTGGAAACACCATATATTTT. This translates into CASRSRGGANFGNTIYF.

The chain is built from TRBV3-1 (or the pseudogene TRBV3-2) and TRBJ2-7; 7 positions match TRBD1. The CDR3 contains 15 residues. Germline V gives CDR1 LGHDT, CDR2 YNNKEL (reference sequence). V was clipped by 1 base and J by 6 bases; unmatched bases: 9. In DNA form, the CDR3 reads TGTGCCAGCAGCCAAGTGAGACAGGGCGACGGCGAGCAGTACTTC. Translated: CASSQVRQGDGEQYF.

This clone has only a few counts. The chain couples TRBV5-1 to TRBJ1-2; TRBD1 aligns across 8 bases. CDR1 and CDR2 (germline): SGHRS, YFSETQ. This CDR3 contains 12 residues. The V segment lost 4 bases and the J segment 6 bases; nucleotides outside the gene matches: 2. Here the CDR3 DNA reads TGCGCCAGCAGCCCGGACAGGGATGGCTACACCTTC. Protein sequence: CASSPDRDGYTF.

This clone was recorded once. This chain uses TRBV7-9 with TRBJ1-1, with a weak D call TRBD1 (5 bases). CDR1 and CDR2 (germline): SEHNR, FQNEAQ (reference sequence). V was trimmed by 3 bases and J by 5 bases, leaving 7 bases between them. CDR3 length: 12 amino acids. The CDR3 sequence: CASSLGLTEAFF. The CDR3 DNA follows: TGTGCCAGCAGCTTGGGGCTAACTGAAGCTTTCTTT.